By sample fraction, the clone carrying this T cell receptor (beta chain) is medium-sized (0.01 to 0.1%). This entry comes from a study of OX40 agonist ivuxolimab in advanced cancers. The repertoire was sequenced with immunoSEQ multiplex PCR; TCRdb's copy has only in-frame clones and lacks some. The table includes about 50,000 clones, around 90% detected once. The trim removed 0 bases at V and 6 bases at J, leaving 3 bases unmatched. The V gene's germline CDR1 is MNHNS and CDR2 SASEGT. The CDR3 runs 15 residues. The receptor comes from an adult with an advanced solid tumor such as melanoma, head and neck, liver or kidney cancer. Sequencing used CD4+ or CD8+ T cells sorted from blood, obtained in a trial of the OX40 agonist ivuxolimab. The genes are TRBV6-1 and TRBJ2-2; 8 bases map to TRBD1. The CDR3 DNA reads TGTGCCAGCAGTGAAGCCCAGGGGGCGGCCGGGGAGCTGTTTTTT. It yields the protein CASSEAQGAAGELFF.